The 31 T cell receptor beta chains in this list originate from one sample, sequenced in a study of blood T cell repertoires in COVID-19 (dated by TCRdb to 2018 to 2020). The library came from the immunoSEQ multiplex PCR assay. TCRdb carries this immuneACCESS record with in-frame sequences only. Its versions omit some clonotypes, under half of them owing to an unresolved V gene in the studies checked, with the rest unexplained. Counted in this sample were 34,000 or so clones; about nine tenths of them appeared once. Less than 2% of the sample lies in the top ten. Sequenced: peripheral blood. The receptors stem from a man between 50 and 59 years old with active or convalescent COVID-19.

This chain uses TRBV18 with TRBJ2-7, with TRBD2 matching over 11 bases. J lost 5 bases, V lost 6 bases, and 18 bases had no gene match. This CDR3 spans 18 amino acids. Germline CDR1 and CDR2: KGHSH and LQKENI. For the CDR3, the DNA is TGTGCCAGCTCGCCGAAAGGAGGGACTAGCGGAGCCCCGGACGAGCAGTACTTC. Protein sequence: CASSPKGGTSGAPDEQYF.

This clone has just one count. The rearrangement links TRBV27 to TRBJ1-5; the match to TRBD1 covers 8 bases. The CDR3 has 16 amino acids. The germline V gene encodes CDR1 MNHEY and CDR2 SMNVEV (reference sequence). The trim removed 2 bases at V and 9 bases at J, leaving 12 bases unmatched. The CDR3 is CASSLSGRQGNWPQHF. CDR3 DNA: TGTGCCAGCAGTTTAAGTGGTCGACAGGGGAATTGGCCCCAGCATTTT.

The sample holds a few counts of this clone. The gene calls are TRBV10-1 and TRBJ1-2, with 9 bases fitting TRBD1. The CDR3 has 18 amino acids. J lost 3 bases, V lost 3 bases, and 14 bases had no gene match. The germline CDR1 and CDR2 sequences are WNHNN and SYGVQD (reference sequence). The CDR3 reads CASSDPQRSTGGDYGYTF. CDR3 bases: TGCGCCAGCAGTGACCCTCAGAGGTCGACAGGGGGAGACTATGGCTACACCTTC.

The chain joins TRBV7-9 to TRBJ2-3; maybe TRBD2 (6 bases). V dropped 5 bases and J dropped 0 bases, with 21 bases sitting between them. Germline V lookup: CDR1 SEHNR, CDR2 FQNEAQ (reference sequence). CDR3 size: 18 residues. The CDR3 spells CASSLLPILASSTDTQYF. Here the CDR3 DNA reads TGTGCCAGCAGCCTACTACCTATACTAGCTTCGAGCACAGATACGCAGTATTTT.

The CDR3 coding sequence is TGTGCCAGCTCACGTCAGTTGAACACTGAAGCTTTCTTT. This translates into CASSRQLNTEAFF. The chain uses TRBV18 and TRBJ1-1; D uncertain. Germline lookup yields CDR1 KGHSH and CDR2 LQKENI. The CDR3 length is 13 residues. Trimming left V 4 bases short and J 0 bases short, with 6 bases between.

This chain joins TRBV7-9 and TRBJ1-1; 7 nucleotides line up with TRBD1. Germline CDR1 is SEHNR and CDR2 is FQNEAQ (reference sequence). CDR3 length equals 15 residues. With 5 bases clipped from V and 0 bases from J, the junction kept 6 bases outside the gene matches. In nucleotides, the CDR3 is TGTGCCAGCAGCCCAACACAGGGGCTGAACACTGAAGCTTTCTTT. Translated, it gives CASSPTQGLNTEAFF.

The chain links TRBV28 to TRBJ1-1; 8 bases are a match to TRBD1. Per the germline V gene, CDR1 is MDHEN and CDR2 is SYDVKM. The CDR3 sequence is 18 residues long. Trimming at V came to 2 bases and at J to 4 bases, leaving 15 bases not matched to a gene. The CDR3 nucleotides are TGTGCCAGCAGTTTAAGCACAGGGGGGGTAAGTCTTCCCACTGAAGCTTTCTTT. It translates to CASSLSTGGVSLPTEAFF.

A single count supports this clone. The chain recombines TRBV11-2 with TRBJ1-4; D is undetermined. This CDR3 is 15 amino acids long. Germline CDR1 and CDR2: SGHAT and FQNNGV. V was trimmed by 1 base and J by 0 bases, leaving 6 bases between them. CDR3 region: CASSLGAATNEKLFF. The CDR3 coding sequence is TGTGCCAGCAGCTTAGGGGCTGCAACTAATGAAAAACTGTTTTTT.

This clone was detected once. CDR3 residues: CASSLGEFNTGELFF. The CDR3 DNA sequence: TGTGCCAGCAGCTTGGGGGAGTTCAACACCGGGGAGCTGTTTTTT. The V call is TRBV5-5, the J call TRBJ2-2, with D possibly being TRBD2 (5 bases). The CDR3 is 15 amino acids. Trimming removed 0 bases from V and 2 bases from J, with 8 bases in between. The germline CDR1 and CDR2 sequences are SGHKS and YYEKEE (reference sequence).

This sequence joins TRBV11-3 and TRBJ1-1; perhaps TRBD1 as D (6 bases). The V gene lost 0 bases and the J gene lost 1 base, with 6 bases spanning the gap. Germline loops: CDR1 SGHNT, CDR2 YENEEA. This CDR3 contains 14 residues. The CDR3 DNA follows: TGTGCCAGCAGCTTAGACAGGGGGAACACTGAAGCTTTCTTT. Translating it yields CASSLDRGNTEAFF.

The gene calls are TRBV2 and TRBJ2-1, with 14 bases that match TRBD2. CDR1 and CDR2 from the germline V gene are SNHLY and FYNNEI. The CDR3 has 15 amino acids. The V and J ends lost 7 bases and 6 bases, in that order; junction bases with no gene match: 5. CDR3 sequence reads: CASNTGTSGSNEQFF. CDR3 nucleotide sequence: TGTGCCAGCAATACCGGGACTAGCGGGAGCAATGAGCAGTTCTTC.

The chain employs TRBV19 and TRBJ2-3, with TRBD2 matching over 10 bases. Germline trimming cut 5 bases from V and 2 bases from J; bases unmatched to any gene: 10. CDR3 length: 17 residues. The V gene's germline CDR1 is LNHDA and CDR2 SQIVND (reference sequence). In nucleotides, the CDR3 is TGTGCCAGTAGTCGGGCTAGCGGGAGTCGGGCCACAGATACGCAGTATTTT. Its translation is CASSRASGSRATDTQYF.

The rearrangement joins TRBV6-5 to TRBJ1-6; D remains unclear. Germline V CDR1 and CDR2: MNHEY, SVGAGI. V lost 0 bases and J lost 5, with 11 bases in between. This CDR3 spans 16 amino acids. The CDR3 coding sequence is TGTGCCAGCAGTTACTCTTCTGGGCGGGATAATTCACCCCTCCACTTT. This gives the protein CASSYSSGRDNSPLHF.

This sequence joins TRBV27 and TRBJ1-5; D remains unclear. In germline, CDR1 is MNHEY, CDR2 SMNVEV (reference sequence). Trimming left V 4 bases short and J 4 bases short, with 17 bases between. The CDR3 totals 16 residues. The CDR3 DNA reads TGTGCCAGCAGTTCAATAAACGGCGGGTTTAATCAGCCCCAGCATTTT. It codes for CASSSINGGFNQPQHF.

The rearrangement joins TRBV4-3 to TRBJ2-1; 9 nucleotides agree with TRBD2. The V gene's germline CDR1 is LGHNA and CDR2 YSLEER. The trim removed 0 bases at V and 5 bases at J, leaving 2 bases unmatched. This CDR3 region has 15 residues. The CDR3 loop reads CASSQDSGSHNEQFF. The CDR3 region has the DNA TGCGCCAGCAGCCAAGATAGCGGGAGTCACAATGAGCAGTTCTTC.

This sequence joins TRBV7-3 and TRBJ2-3, with 11 bases matching TRBD2. Unmatched junction bases numbered 2, after V lost 2 bases and J lost 4 bases. The germline gives CDR1 SGHTA, CDR2 FQGTGA. CDR3 length equals 15 residues. The CDR3 DNA sequence: TGTGCCAGCAGCTTACTAGCGGGAGGCGCAGATACGCAGTATTTT. Translating gives CASSLLAGGADTQYF.

The chain combines TRBV7-9 with TRBJ2-7, with D possibly being TRBD1 (5 bases). This CDR3 comprises 12 residues. V was clipped by 1 base and J by 6 bases, with 7 bases between them. Looked up from germline, CDR1 is SEHNR and CDR2 is FQNEAQ (reference sequence). DNA for the CDR3: TGTGCCAGCAGCTTAGGACAGACCGAGCAGTACTTC. Translating gives CASSLGQTEQYF.

This chain links TRBV3-1 (or the pseudogene TRBV3-2) with TRBJ1-5; 8 bases align to TRBD1. Germline lookup yields CDR1 LGHDT and CDR2 YNNKEL (reference sequence). The CDR3 length is 20 residues. The junction had 13 bases not matched to a gene; V was cut back by 0 bases and J by 0 bases. The CDR3: CASSQDNRTGTINSNQPQHF. The CDR3 region has the DNA TGTGCCAGCAGCCAAGATAATAGGACAGGGACAATTAATAGCAATCAGCCCCAGCATTTT.

This chain uses TRBV11-2 with TRBJ1-1, with D uncertain. The CDR3 extends over 13 amino acids. CDR1 SGHAT and CDR2 FQNNGV come from the germline V gene. Trimming pared 2 bases from V and 5 bases from J, leaving 9 bases between. Written as DNA, the CDR3 is TGTGCCAGCAGCTTATCGGAGGGAACTGAAGCTTTCTTT. It yields the protein CASSLSEGTEAFF.

This chain joins TRBV7-2 and TRBJ2-1, with D hard to call. This CDR3 has 14 residues. Germline V gene lookup returns CDR1 SGHTA and CDR2 FQGNSA. Trimming removed 1 base at V and 5 bases at J, with 9 bases between. The DNA of the CDR3 is TGTGCCAGCAGCTTAGGAGTTTTCAACAATGAGCAGTTCTTC. Amino acids: CASSLGVFNNEQFF.

The chain uses TRBV30 and TRBJ2-2; TRBD1 might be the D (8 bases). This CDR3 is built from 22 residues. Germline V gene data show CDR1 as GTSNPN and CDR2 as SVGIG (reference sequence). Trimming pared 0 bases from V and 0 bases from J, leaving 29 bases between. The DNA for the CDR3 is TGTGCCTGGAGTGTATCATTATCAGGGGGCGTAGCGGGCCGCGCGAACACCGGGGAGCTGTTTTTT. Translated, it gives CAWSVSLSGGVAGRANTGELFF.

This rearrangement joins TRBV6-6 to TRBJ1-5; no reliable D call. The CDR3 covers 15 residues. Trimming stripped 6 bases from V and 0 bases from J, with 12 bases between. In germline, CDR1 is MNHNY, CDR2 SVGAGI (reference sequence). As DNA, the CDR3 is TGTGCCAGCAGCGAGACGGGTAATAGCAATCAGCCCCAGCATTTT. Amino acid sequence: CASSETGNSNQPQHF.

This rearrangement joins TRBV7-8 to TRBJ1-3; 10 bases are shared with TRBD1. Losses at the gene ends were 3 bases for V and 9 bases for J; bases not matched to a gene: 5. Germline lookup yields CDR1 SGHVS and CDR2 FQNEAQ. This CDR3 has 14 residues. This CDR3 reads CASSLTGGSPTIYF. The CDR3 nucleotides are TGTGCCAGCAGCTTGACAGGGGGCTCACCCACCATATATTTT. Based on the CDR3 plus reference TRBV7-8 and TRBJ1-3, the full variable domain is GAGVSQSPRYKVAKRGQDVALRCDPISGHVSLFWYQQALGQGPEFLTYFQNEAQLDKSGLPSDRFFAERPEGSVSTLKIQRTQQEDSAVYLCASSLTGGSPTIYFGEGSWLTVV.

The gene calls are TRBV12-5 and TRBJ1-1; 8 bases map to TRBD1. V shed 4 bases and J 3 bases; nucleotides not matched to a gene: 7. Germline assignment: CDR1 LGHNT and CDR2 FRNRAP. This CDR3 is 15 amino acids long. The CDR3 bases are TGTGCTAGTGGTTCCTTCAGGGGGCTGTACACTGAAGCTTTCTTT. Amino acids: CASGSFRGLYTEAFF.

CDR3 protein: CASSDSIGDEQFF. The CDR3 coding sequence is TGTGCCAGCAGTGACTCGATAGGGGATGAGCAGTTCTTC. The chain carries TRBV6-4 and TRBJ2-1, with a possible D match to TRBD1 (5 bases). The germline V gene has CDR1 MRHNA and CDR2 SNTAGT. Trimming took 0 bases from V and 8 from J, leaving 8 bases between them. There are 13 residues in the CDR3.

The V gene is TRBV29-1, the J gene TRBJ2-5; D ambiguous. Germline loops: CDR1 SQVTM, CDR2 ANQGSEA. The V end was cut by 4 bases, the J end by 2 bases, with 8 bases between. The CDR3 runs 12 residues. The CDR3 DNA reads TGCAGCGTTGCCCGAACTCAAGAGACCCAGTACTTC. Its protein product is CSVARTQETQYF. The full variable domain, its missing parts supplied by reference TRBV29-1 and TRBJ2-5, is SAVISQKPSRDICQRGTSLTIQCQVDSQVTMMFWYRQQPGQSLTLIATANQGSEATYESGFVIDKFPISRPNLTFSTLTVSNMSPEDSSIYLCSVARTQETQYFGPGTRLLVL.

The rearrangement joins TRBV5-1 to TRBJ2-2; perhaps TRBD2 as D (7 bases). This CDR3 spans 16 amino acids. CDR1 is SGHRS, CDR2 YFSETQ, per germline. V lost 7 bases and J 3 bases, leaving 19 bases between the germline ends. CDR3 protein: CASHLGGGTDTGELFF. The DNA for the CDR3 is TGCGCCAGCCATCTAGGCGGGGGCACAGACACCGGGGAGCTGTTTTTT. Complete variable domain (other parts from reference TRBV5-1 and TRBJ2-2): KAGVTQTPRYLIKTRGQQVTLSCSPISGHRSVSWYQQTPGQGLQFLFEYFSETQRNKGNFPGRFSGRQFSNSRSEMNVSTLELGDSALYLCASHLGGGTDTGELFFGEGSRLTVL.

V and J are TRBV5-1 and TRBJ2-2; 9 nucleotides agree with TRBD1. The CDR3 is made up of 15 amino acids. Unmatched junction bases numbered 7, after V lost 4 bases and J lost 6 bases. The germline V gene has CDR1 SGHRS and CDR2 YFSETQ. The CDR3 nucleotides read TGCGCCAGCAGCCTCCGGGACAGGGAGGCCGGGGAGCTGTTTTTT. Translation: CASSLRDREAGELFF.

The chain joins TRBV4-1 to TRBJ2-1; 12 nucleotides align to TRBD2. V lost 8 bases to trimming and J lost 1 base; unmatched junction nucleotides: 6. CDR1 MGHRA and CDR2 YSYEKL come from the germline V gene. This CDR3 is built from 16 residues. DNA for the CDR3: TGCGCCAGCCGCGCTAGCGGGAGGGCGTCCTACAATGAGCAGTTCTTC. Its protein is CASRASGRASYNEQFF.

The V and J genes are TRBV5-1 and TRBJ1-4, with D possibly being TRBD1 (6 bases). Trimming took 2 bases from V and 5 from J, leaving 19 bases between them. CDR3 size: 17 residues. Germline CDR1 and CDR2: SGHRS and YFSETQ. The CDR3 is CASSLQGAGVSNEKLFF. In nucleotides, the CDR3 is TGCGCCAGCAGCTTACAGGGAGCGGGGGTATCGAATGAAAAACTGTTTTTT.

The chain joins TRBV15 to TRBJ2-3, with 7 bases lining up with TRBD2. V was clipped by 4 bases and J by 1 base; unmatched bases: 17. From germline, CDR1 is LNHNV and CDR2 YYDKDF (reference sequence). The CDR3 runs to 19 residues. DNA of the CDR3: TGTGCCACCAGCATTAAAAAGATGAAGGGCGGGAGTGGCACAGATACGCAGTATTTT. It encodes CATSIKKMKGGSGTDTQYF.